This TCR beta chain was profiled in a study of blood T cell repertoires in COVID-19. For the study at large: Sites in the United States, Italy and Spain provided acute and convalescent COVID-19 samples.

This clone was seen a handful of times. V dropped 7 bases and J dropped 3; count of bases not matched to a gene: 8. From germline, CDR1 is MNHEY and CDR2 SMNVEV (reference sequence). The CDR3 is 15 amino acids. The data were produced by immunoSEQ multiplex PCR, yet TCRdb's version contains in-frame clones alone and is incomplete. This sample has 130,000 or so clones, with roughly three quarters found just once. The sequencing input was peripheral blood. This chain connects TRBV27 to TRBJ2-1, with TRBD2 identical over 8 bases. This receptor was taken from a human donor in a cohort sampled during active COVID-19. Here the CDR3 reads CASTSSGAYYNEQFF. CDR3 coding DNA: TGTGCCAGCACTAGTAGCGGGGCCTACTACAATGAGCAGTTCTTC.